The 13 T cell receptor beta chains below come from one sample, sequenced in a study of long-term antiretroviral therapy in people with HIV (dated by TCRdb to between 2021 and 2023). The immunoSEQ hsTCRB v3.0 assay was used at survey level resolution for TRB variable region sequencing. TCRdb holds this immuneACCESS table with in-frame rearrangements only. Some clones are missing; in checked studies, unresolved V genes explain under half, and the rest has no known cause. This sample comprises 9,500 to 15,000 clones, around 79% of them detected only once. Of the sample, more than 9% is held by the ten largest clones. Sample: unsorted PBMCs, taken 0.8 years before starting antiretroviral therapy. Every receptor here comes from a middle-aged woman with HIV.

V is TRBV11-3 and J is TRBJ2-3; D is uncertain. The CDR3 totals 13 residues. Germline V gene sequence: CDR1 SGHNT, CDR2 YENEEA. Deletions cut 1 base from V and 5 bases from J, with 7 bases between. The CDR3 nucleotides are TGTGCCAGCAGCTTAGGATCCCGAGATACGCAGTATTTT. Translation: CASSLGSRDTQYF. Variable domain in full (rest from reference TRBV11-3 and TRBJ2-3): EAGVVQSPRYKIIEKKQPVAFWCNPISGHNTLYWYLQNLGQGPELLIRYENEEAVDDSQLPKDRFSAERLKGVDSTLKIQPAELGDSAVYLCASSLGSRDTQYFGPGTRLTVL.

The rearrangement joins TRBV15 to TRBJ2-1; D not resolved. V was trimmed by 0 bases and J by 2 bases, leaving 11 bases between them. Germline CDR1 LNHNV, CDR2 YYDKDF (reference sequence). CDR3 length: 16 residues. CDR3 in amino acids: CATSRDLSLPYNEQFF. The CDR3 region has the DNA TGTGCCACCAGCAGAGATCTATCCCTCCCCTACAATGAGCAGTTCTTC.

The chain uses TRBV4-3 and TRBJ2-1; weak D call: TRBD1 (6 bases). Germline V gene sequence: CDR1 LGHNA, CDR2 YSLEER. V dropped 0 bases and J dropped 6 bases, with 9 bases sitting between them. The CDR3 length is 14 residues. The CDR3 DNA follows: TGCGCCAGCAGCCAAGAGGGGACATTCAATGAGCAGTTCTTC. Translating it yields CASSQEGTFNEQFF.

J is TRBJ1-3 and V is TRBV11-2, with D hard to call. Germline CDR1 reads SGHAT; CDR2 reads FQNNGV. The CDR3 totals 15 residues. V was trimmed by 6 bases and J by 1 base, leaving 13 bases between them. The CDR3: CASSTEGSSGNTIYF. The CDR3 region has the DNA TGTGCCAGCAGTACGGAGGGTTCGTCTGGAAACACCATATATTTT.

The chain couples TRBV29-1 to TRBJ1-1, with a possible D match to TRBD1 (6 bases). V lost 3 bases and J 5 bases, leaving 10 bases between the germline ends. CDR3 length: 12 residues. CDR1 and CDR2 from the germline V gene are SQVTM and ANQGSEA. CDR3 DNA: TGCAGCGTTGAGGGGGCAGGGACTGAAGCTTTCTTT. It is translated as CSVEGAGTEAFF.

This clone is large by share. The chain employs TRBV2 and TRBJ1-5; a possible D gene is TRBD1 (5 bases). Germline V gene data show CDR1 as SNHLY and CDR2 as FYNNEI. This CDR3 is built from 15 residues. Trimming left V 6 bases short and J 3 bases short, with 15 bases between. The CDR3 loop reads CASRRGPLNNQPQHF. CDR3 sequence (DNA): TGTGCCAGCAGACGGGGACCGTTGAACAATCAGCCCCAGCATTTT.

The rearrangement links TRBV5-1 to TRBJ2-1; D ambiguous. CDR3 length: 14 residues. In germline, CDR1 is SGHRS, CDR2 YFSETQ. V lost 2 bases and J 6 bases, leaving 12 bases between the germline ends. The CDR3 nucleotides are TGCGCCAGCAGCTTAGGAACAAGTGGCAATGAGCAGTTCTTC. This translates into CASSLGTSGNEQFF.

This chain connects TRBV6-5 to TRBJ2-7; D not resolved. Per the germline V gene, CDR1 is MNHEY and CDR2 is SVGAGI. This CDR3 is built from 13 residues. Trimming cost V 0 bases and J 4 bases, with 7 bases left between them. CDR3 DNA: TGTGCCAGCAGTTACTCGAAACGGTACGAGCAGTACTTC. It encodes CASSYSKRYEQYF.

The chain couples TRBV28 to TRBJ1-5; 7 bases align to TRBD1. With 5 bases clipped from V and 7 bases from J, the junction kept 8 bases outside the gene matches. The CDR3 has 14 amino acids. The germline V gene has CDR1 MDHEN and CDR2 SYDVKM. The CDR3 coding sequence is TGTGCCAGCAGTCAGGGGGGGGGAGGGCAGCCCCAGCATTTT. Translation gives CASSQGGGGQPQHF.

The J gene is TRBJ2-7, the V gene TRBV28; no clear D. The germline V and J ends were trimmed by 8 bases and 5 bases, with 10 bases remaining between them. CDR3 length: 11 amino acids. Germline assignment: CDR1 MDHEN and CDR2 SYDVKM. The CDR3 spells CASGQGHEQYF. CDR3 DNA sequence: TGTGCCAGCGGTCAAGGGCACGAGCAGTACTTC.

This chain connects TRBV10-3 to TRBJ1-1; 8 bases agree with TRBD1. The CDR3 has 18 amino acids. Germline CDR1 is ENHRY and CDR2 is SYGVKD. V dropped 2 bases and J dropped 0; count of bases not matched to a gene: 11. The CDR3 spells CAISEPGQVGALNTEAFF. The CDR3 DNA reads as TGTGCCATCAGTGAGCCGGGACAGGTTGGGGCATTGAACACTGAAGCTTTCTTT.

In its sample, this clone was seen a few times. The chain has TRBV7-9 and TRBJ2-7, with D perhaps matching TRBD2 (5 bases). The CDR3 is 17 residues long. CDR1 is SEHNR, CDR2 FQNEAQ, per germline (reference sequence). V lost 2 bases and J 1 base, leaving 18 bases between the germline ends. The CDR3 sequence is CASSLPFLAEKSYEQYF. DNA for the CDR3: TGTGCCAGCAGCTTACCCTTTCTAGCTGAAAAGTCCTACGAGCAGTACTTC.

V and J are TRBV13 and TRBJ2-3; D is ambiguous. In germline, CDR1 is PRHDT, CDR2 FYEKMQ (reference sequence). The CDR3 is 12 residues long. The V end lost 2 bases, the J end lost 9 bases, and 9 bases lay between the germline ends. This chain's CDR3 is CASSLSPGTQYF. CDR3 nucleotide sequence: TGTGCCAGCAGCTTATCTCCCGGGACGCAGTATTTT.